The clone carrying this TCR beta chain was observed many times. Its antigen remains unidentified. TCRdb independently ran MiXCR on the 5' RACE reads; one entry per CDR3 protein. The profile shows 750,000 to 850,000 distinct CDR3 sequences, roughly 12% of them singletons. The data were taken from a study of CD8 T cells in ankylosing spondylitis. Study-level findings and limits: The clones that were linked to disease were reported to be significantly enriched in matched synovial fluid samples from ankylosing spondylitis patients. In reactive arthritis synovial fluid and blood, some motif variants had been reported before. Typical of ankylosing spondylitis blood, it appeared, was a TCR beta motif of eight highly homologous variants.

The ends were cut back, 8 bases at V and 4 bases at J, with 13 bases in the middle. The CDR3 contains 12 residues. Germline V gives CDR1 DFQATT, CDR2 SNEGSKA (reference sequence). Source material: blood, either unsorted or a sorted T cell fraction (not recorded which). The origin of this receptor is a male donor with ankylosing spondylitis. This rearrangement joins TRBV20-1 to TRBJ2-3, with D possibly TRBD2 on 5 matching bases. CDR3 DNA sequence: TGCAGTTTCCGACTATACTCAGATACGCAGTATTTT. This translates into CSFRLYSDTQYF.